This T cell receptor beta chain is from a study of blood T cell repertoires in COVID-19. On the study more broadly: From the United States, Italy and Spain came samples of acute and convalescent COVID-19. PBMCs, B-cell-depleted T cells, or T cells were the source of the cDNA or gDNA that made up the material.

Study processing details: Amplification of reference gene primers was used by the study to estimate nucleated cell counts. Method: immunoSEQ multiplex PCR; TCRdb's copy keeps in-frame clones and lacks some. V and J calls and clone size are those listed in that table; D and trimming were worked out from the DNA. The table records 200,000 to 300,000 clones, about 87% of them present only once. In its sample, this clone was seen once. J was trimmed by 3 bases and V by 5 bases; bases with no gene match: 3. This CDR3 region has 14 residues. Germline values: CDR1 MNHEY, CDR2 SMNVEV (reference sequence). The V call is TRBV27, the J call TRBJ1-5; TRBD1 agrees at 8 bases. The clonotype was recovered from a woman aged 40 to 55 with acute or convalescent COVID-19. Sequencing input: peripheral blood. The CDR3 loop is CASSPGQANQPQHF. CDR3 nucleotide sequence: TGTGCCAGCAGTCCGGGACAGGCCAATCAGCCCCAGCATTTT.